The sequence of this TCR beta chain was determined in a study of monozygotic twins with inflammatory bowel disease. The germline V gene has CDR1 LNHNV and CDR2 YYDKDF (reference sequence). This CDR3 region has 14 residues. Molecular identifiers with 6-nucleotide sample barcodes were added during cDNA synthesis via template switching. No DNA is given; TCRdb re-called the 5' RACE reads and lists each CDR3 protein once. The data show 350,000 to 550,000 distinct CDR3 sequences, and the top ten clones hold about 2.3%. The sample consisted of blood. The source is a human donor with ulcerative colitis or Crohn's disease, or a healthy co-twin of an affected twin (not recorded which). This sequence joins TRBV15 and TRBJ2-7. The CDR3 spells CATSRDRGSYEQYF.